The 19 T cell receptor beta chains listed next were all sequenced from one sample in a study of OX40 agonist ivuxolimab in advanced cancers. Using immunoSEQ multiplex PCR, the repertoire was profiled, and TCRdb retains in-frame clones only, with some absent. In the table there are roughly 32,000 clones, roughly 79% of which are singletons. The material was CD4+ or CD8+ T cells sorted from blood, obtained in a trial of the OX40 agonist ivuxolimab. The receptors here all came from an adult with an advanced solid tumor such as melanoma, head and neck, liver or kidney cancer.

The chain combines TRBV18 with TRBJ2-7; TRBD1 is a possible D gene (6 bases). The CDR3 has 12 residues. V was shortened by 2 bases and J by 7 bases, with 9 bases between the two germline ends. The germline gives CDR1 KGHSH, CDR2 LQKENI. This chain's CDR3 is CASSPDQGEQYF. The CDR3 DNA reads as TGTGCCAGCTCACCAGACCAGGGGGAGCAGTACTTC.

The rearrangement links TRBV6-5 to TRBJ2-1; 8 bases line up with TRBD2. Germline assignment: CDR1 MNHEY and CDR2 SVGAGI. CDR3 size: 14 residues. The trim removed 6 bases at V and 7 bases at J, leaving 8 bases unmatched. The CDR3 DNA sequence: TGTGCCAGCAGGCGAGCGGGAGCGTGGAATGAGCAGTTCTTC. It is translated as CASRRAGAWNEQFF.

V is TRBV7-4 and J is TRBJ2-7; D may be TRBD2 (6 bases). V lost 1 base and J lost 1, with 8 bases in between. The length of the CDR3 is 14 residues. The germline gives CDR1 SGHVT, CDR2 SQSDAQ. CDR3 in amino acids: CASSLGRGSYEQYF. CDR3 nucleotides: TGTGCCAGCAGCTTAGGACGGGGGTCCTACGAGCAGTACTTC.

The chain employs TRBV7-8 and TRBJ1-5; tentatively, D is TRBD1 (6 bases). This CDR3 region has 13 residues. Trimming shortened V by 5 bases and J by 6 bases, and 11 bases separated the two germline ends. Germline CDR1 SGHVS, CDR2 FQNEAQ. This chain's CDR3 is CASSRRGLQPQHF. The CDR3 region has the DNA TGTGCCAGCAGCCGTCGGGGGCTTCAGCCCCAGCATTTT.

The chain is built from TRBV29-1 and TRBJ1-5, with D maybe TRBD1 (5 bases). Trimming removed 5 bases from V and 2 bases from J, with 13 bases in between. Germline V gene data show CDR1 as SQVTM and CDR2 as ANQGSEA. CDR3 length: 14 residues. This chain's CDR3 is CSVTLGGGNQPQHF. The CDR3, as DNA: TGCAGCGTTACTTTGGGGGGAGGCAATCAGCCCCAGCATTTT.

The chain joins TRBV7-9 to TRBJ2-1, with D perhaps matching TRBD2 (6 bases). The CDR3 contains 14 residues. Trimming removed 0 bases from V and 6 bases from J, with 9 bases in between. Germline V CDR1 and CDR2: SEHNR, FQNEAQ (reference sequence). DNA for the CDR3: TGTGCCAGCAGCTTAGCGGGAGGAGGCAATGAGCAGTTCTTC. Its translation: CASSLAGGGNEQFF. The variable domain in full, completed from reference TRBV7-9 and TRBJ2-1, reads DTGVSQNPRHKITKRGQNVTFRCDPISEHNRLYWYRQTLGQGPEFLTYFQNEAQLEKSRLLSDRFSAERPKGSFSTLEIQRTEQGDSAMYLCASSLAGGGNEQFFGPGTRLTVL.

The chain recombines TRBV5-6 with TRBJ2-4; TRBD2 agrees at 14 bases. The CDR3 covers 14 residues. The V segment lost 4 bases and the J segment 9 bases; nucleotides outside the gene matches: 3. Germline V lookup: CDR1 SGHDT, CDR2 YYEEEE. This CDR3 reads CASSTGLAGGIQYF. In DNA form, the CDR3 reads TGTGCCAGCAGCACTGGACTAGCGGGGGGCATTCAGTACTTC.

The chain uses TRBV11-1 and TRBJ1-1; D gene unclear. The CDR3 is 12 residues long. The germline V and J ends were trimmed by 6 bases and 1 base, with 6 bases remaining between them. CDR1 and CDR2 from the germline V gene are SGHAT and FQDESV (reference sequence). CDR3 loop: CASSKRNTEAFF. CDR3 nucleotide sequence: TGTGCCAGCAGTAAAAGGAACACTGAAGCTTTCTTT.

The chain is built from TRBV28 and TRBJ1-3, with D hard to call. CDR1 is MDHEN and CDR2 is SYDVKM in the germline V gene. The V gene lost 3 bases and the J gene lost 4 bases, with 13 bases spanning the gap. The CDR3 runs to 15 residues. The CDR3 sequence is CASSFAGLRGNTIYF. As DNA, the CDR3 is TGTGCCAGCAGTTTTGCGGGATTGAGGGGAAACACCATATATTTT.

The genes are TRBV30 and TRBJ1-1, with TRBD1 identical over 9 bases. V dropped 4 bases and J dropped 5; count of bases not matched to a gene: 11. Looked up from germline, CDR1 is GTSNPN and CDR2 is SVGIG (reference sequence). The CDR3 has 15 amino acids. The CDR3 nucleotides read TGTGCCTGGAAGGGGGGGACAGGGCCGCGGACTGAAGCTTTCTTT. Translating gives CAWKGGTGPRTEAFF.

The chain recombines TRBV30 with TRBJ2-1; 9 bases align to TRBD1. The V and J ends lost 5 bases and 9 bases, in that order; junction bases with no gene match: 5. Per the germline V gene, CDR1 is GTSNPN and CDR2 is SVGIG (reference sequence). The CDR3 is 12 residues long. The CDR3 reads CAWDRGVPEQFF. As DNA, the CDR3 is TGTGCCTGGGACAGGGGGGTTCCTGAGCAGTTCTTC.

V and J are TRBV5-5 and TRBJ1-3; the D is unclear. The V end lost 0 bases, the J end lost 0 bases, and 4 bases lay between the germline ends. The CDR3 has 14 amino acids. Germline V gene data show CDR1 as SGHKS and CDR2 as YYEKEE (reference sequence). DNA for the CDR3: TGTGCCAGCAGCTTGGGTATCTCTGGAAACACCATATATTTT. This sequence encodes CASSLGISGNTIYF.

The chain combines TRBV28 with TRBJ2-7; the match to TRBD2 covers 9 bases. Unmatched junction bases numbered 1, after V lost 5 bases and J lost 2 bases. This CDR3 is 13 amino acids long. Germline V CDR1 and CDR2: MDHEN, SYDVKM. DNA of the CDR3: TGTGCCAGCAGTCGCGGGGGGGCCTACGAGCAGTACTTC. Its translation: CASSRGGAYEQYF.

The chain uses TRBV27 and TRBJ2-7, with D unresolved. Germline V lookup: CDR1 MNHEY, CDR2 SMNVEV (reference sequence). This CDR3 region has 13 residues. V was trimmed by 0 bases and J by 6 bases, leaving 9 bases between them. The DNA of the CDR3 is TGTGCCAGCAGTTTATCGTCGGTTACCGAGCAGTACTTC. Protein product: CASSLSSVTEQYF.

The CDR3 reads CASKTSGYNTGELFF. DNA for the CDR3: TGTGCCAGCAAGACTAGCGGTTATAACACCGGGGAGCTGTTTTTT. J is TRBJ2-2 and V is TRBV6-5, with 9 bases that match TRBD2. Germline V gene data show CDR1 as MNHEY and CDR2 as SVGAGI. The CDR3 is 15 amino acids. J was trimmed by 2 bases and V by 7 bases; bases with no gene match: 5.

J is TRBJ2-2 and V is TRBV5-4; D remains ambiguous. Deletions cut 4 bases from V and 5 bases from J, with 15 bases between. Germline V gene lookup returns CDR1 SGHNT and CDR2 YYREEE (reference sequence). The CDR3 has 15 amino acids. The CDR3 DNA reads TGTGCCAGCAGCGACCGTGGGCAGCCGACCGGGGAGCTGTTTTTT. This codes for CASSDRGQPTGELFF.

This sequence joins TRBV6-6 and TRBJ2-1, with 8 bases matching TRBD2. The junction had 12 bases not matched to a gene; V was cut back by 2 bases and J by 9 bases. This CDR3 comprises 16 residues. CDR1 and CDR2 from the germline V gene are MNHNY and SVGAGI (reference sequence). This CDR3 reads CASSYGIGGAAVEQFF. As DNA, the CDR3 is TGTGCCAGCAGTTACGGTATCGGGGGGGCGGCGGTTGAGCAGTTCTTC.

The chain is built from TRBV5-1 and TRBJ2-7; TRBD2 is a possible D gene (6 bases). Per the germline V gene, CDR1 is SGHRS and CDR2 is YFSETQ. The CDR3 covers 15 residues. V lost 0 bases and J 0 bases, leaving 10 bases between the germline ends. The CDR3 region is CASSLARGGSYEQYF. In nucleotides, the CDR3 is TGCGCCAGCAGCTTGGCTCGGGGAGGCTCCTACGAGCAGTACTTC.

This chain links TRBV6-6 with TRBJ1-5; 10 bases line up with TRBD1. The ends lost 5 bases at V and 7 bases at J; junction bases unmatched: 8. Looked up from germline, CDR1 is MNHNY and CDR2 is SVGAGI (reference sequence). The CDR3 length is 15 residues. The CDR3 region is CASSPGQGLRQPQHF. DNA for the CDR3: TGTGCCAGCAGTCCGGGACAGGGGCTCCGGCAGCCCCAGCATTTT.